The present entry profiles one TCR beta chain with its context. Naive-designated CD8 cells lacked CD45RO, were positively enriched for CCR7, and omitted terminally differentiated effector memory CD45RA+ cells. The sample originates from a study of shared clonotypes between healthy human individuals. The data were produced by immunoSEQ multiplex PCR, yet TCRdb's version contains in-frame clones alone and is incomplete. In the table there are 660,000 or so clones, 90% to 97% of which are singletons. The receptor comes from a woman in her 30s in good health. What was sequenced was naive CD8+ T cells sorted from blood.

In nucleotides, the CDR3 is TGTGCCAGCAGTTCCGGGGCCTACAATGAGCAGTTCTTC. Protein product: CASSSGAYNEQFF. The gene calls are TRBV6-5 and TRBJ2-1, with a weak D call TRBD2 (5 bases). V was trimmed by 4 bases and J by 2 bases, leaving 6 bases between them. Germline CDR1 and CDR2: MNHEY and SVGAGI. The CDR3 totals 13 residues.